The rows below give T cell receptor beta chains drawn from one sample of a study of blood T cell repertoires in COVID-19. Data came from immunoSEQ multiplex PCR; TCRdb stores just in-frame clones and leaves some out. The sample shows tens of thousands of clones, 88% of them seen only once. The sequenced sample was peripheral blood. The receptors originated from a human donor in a cohort sampled during active COVID-19. Each CDR3 is given with its conserved first and last residue. The order of the fields is V gene, D gene, J gene, clone size, CDR3 DNA, CDR3 protein. A D gene is named only where the DNA matches it firmly. Only some rows state a clone size, as once, few, many or a class for expanded clones.

TRBV4-1	NA	TRBJ1-1	NA	TGCGCCAGCAGCCAACCCGCGATGAACACTGAAGCTTTCTTT	CASSQPAMNTEAFF
TRBV25-1	NA	TRBJ2-2	NA	TGTGCCAGCAGCCGTCAGGTTACCGGGGAGCTGTTTTTT	CASSRQVTGELFF
TRBV20-1	NA	TRBJ1-2	NA	TGCAGTGCTACTGAGCTATATGGCTACACCTTC	CSATELYGYTF
TRBV7-9	NA	TRBJ1-5	NA	TGTGCCAGCAGCTTAGACAGCCCGAATCAGCCCCAGCATTTT	CASSLDSPNQPQHF
TRBV5-3	NA	TRBJ2-7	once	TGTGCCAGAAGCCGGGGGGGCTTTAGGGGGCTGGGAAGGGACGAGCAGTACTTC	CARSRGGFRGLGRDEQYF
TRBV28	NA	TRBJ1-1	NA	TGTGCCAGCAGTTATATGAACAGGGCATCGGCTGAAGCTTTCTTT	CASSYMNRASAEAFF
TRBV19	NA	TRBJ1-1	NA	TGTGCCAGTAAGTTCCGGGGGGGCACTGAAGCTTTCTTT	CASKFRGGTEAFF
TRBV6-6	NA	TRBJ2-3	few	TGTGCCAGCAGTTACTCGAGAGGAGCCACAGATACGCAGTATTTT	CASSYSRGATDTQYF
TRBV10-3	TRBD1	TRBJ2-7	NA	TGTGCCATCAGTGACCCAGGGGGAGTCTCCTACGAGCAGTACTTC	CAISDPGGVSYEQYF
TRBV3-1/TRBV3-2	TRBD1	TRBJ2-6	NA	TGTGCCAGCAGCCAAGTGACAGGGTGGTTCGCTGGGGCCAACGTCCTGACTTTC	CASSQVTGWFAGANVLTF
TRBV18	TRBD2	TRBJ2-7	NA	TGTGCCAGCTCACCAATGATCTTAGCGGGAGTCAGCGAGCAGTACTTC	CASSPMILAGVSEQYF
TRBV6-2/TRBV6-3	NA	TRBJ1-2	NA	TGTGCCAGCAGTTACGGCGGCAGAACCTCCTATGGCTACACCTTC	CASSYGGRTSYGYTF
TRBV18	NA	TRBJ1-1	NA	TGTGCCAGCTCACTCCGGTCGCCGATAACCACCGGGAACACTGAAGCTTTCTTT	CASSLRSPITTGNTEAFF
TRBV12-2	NA	TRBJ2-7	NA	TGTGCAAGTCGCTCATCCGGGACAGCACTCTACGAGCAGTACTTC	CASRSSGTALYEQYF
TRBV28	TRBD1	TRBJ2-4	NA	TGTGCCAGCACTACAGCCGGGACAGGCTCCCTAGTCAAAAACATTCAGTACTTC	CASTTAGTGSLVKNIQYF
TRBV2	NA	TRBJ2-1	NA	TGTGCCAGCAGTTTGCGGAGCTACAATGAGCAGTTCTTC	CASSLRSYNEQFF
TRBV6-1	NA	TRBJ1-4	NA	TGTGCCAGCAGTGAACGGGGGAATAATGAAAAACTGTTTTTT	CASSERGNNEKLFF
TRBV19	TRBD1	TRBJ1-3	NA	TGTGCCAGTAGTACGTCCGGGACAGGGGCTGGAAACACCATATATTTT	CASSTSGTGAGNTIYF
TRBV7-6	TRBD2	TRBJ2-1	NA	TGTGCCAGCAGCCCAAAGTCCCGGACTAGCGGGTACAATGAGCAGTTCTTC	CASSPKSRTSGYNEQFF
TRBV4-1	NA	TRBJ2-2	few	TGCGCCAGCAGCCAGAGCGGTCTCACCGGGGAGCTGTTTTTT	CASSQSGLTGELFF
TRBV28	NA	TRBJ1-5	NA	TGTGCCAGTGATAACAGCGGACGGGTGAATCAGCCCCAGCATTTT	CASDNSGRVNQPQHF
TRBV28	NA	TRBJ2-1	few	TGTGCCAGCAGTTTATGGAGCCGGGACTCCTACAATGAGCAGTTCTTC	CASSLWSRDSYNEQFF
TRBV3-1/TRBV3-2	TRBD2	TRBJ2-1	NA	TGTGCCAGCAAGAGGAGCGGGGGGGCCGAAGGGCAGTTCTTC	CASKRSGGAEGQFF
TRBV2	TRBD1	TRBJ2-3	medium-sized	TGTGCCAGCAGGAGTAAACAGGGGGCGCAGCCAGATACGCAGTATTTT	CASRSKQGAQPDTQYF
TRBV15	TRBD1	TRBJ2-7	NA	TGTGCCACCAGCAGCCGACAGGGTGCCTACGAGCAGTACTTC	CATSSRQGAYEQYF
TRBV5-1	TRBD2	TRBJ2-1	NA	TGCGCCAGCAGGGAGAGCGGGAGCTACAATGAGCAGTTCTTC	CASRESGSYNEQFF
TRBV6-1	TRBD1	TRBJ1-2	few	TGTGCCAGCAGTGAAGTAGGGGGCGCCCGCTATGGCTACACCTTC	CASSEVGGARYGYTF
TRBV24-1	NA	TRBJ2-2	NA	TGTGCCACCAGTGACGGTGGCACCGGGGAGCTGTTTTTT	CATSDGGTGELFF
TRBV19	TRBD1	TRBJ2-5	once	TGTGCCAGTAGCACAGGGGTGGCGGAGACCCAGTACTTC	CASSTGVAETQYF
TRBV10-2	TRBD2	TRBJ2-7	NA	TGCGCCAGCAGTGACTCTCGGGAGGGCTCCTACGAGCAGTACTTC	CASSDSREGSYEQYF
TRBV25-1	TRBD2	TRBJ2-5	NA	TGTGCCAGCAGTGAGGGCCTAGCGGGGTTCCTACCCCGAGAGACCCAGTACTTC	CASSEGLAGFLPRETQYF
TRBV23-1	TRBD2	TRBJ2-1	NA	TGCGCCAGCAGTCCCGGGACTAGCGGGAGGATCTCCTACAATGAGCAGTTCTTC	CASSPGTSGRISYNEQFF
TRBV6-5	NA	TRBJ2-1	NA	TGTGCCAGCAGTTACTCCGCGGTCAGTCCCAGTGAGCAGTTCTTC	CASSYSAVSPSEQFF
TRBV7-2	NA	TRBJ2-5	NA	TGTGCCAGCAGCACAGCCTGGGGCCGCCAAGAGACCCAGTACTTC	CASSTAWGRQETQYF
TRBV11-2	NA	TRBJ1-2	NA	TGTGCCAGCAGCTTTGGTGAAGCCTATGGCTACACCTTC	CASSFGEAYGYTF
TRBV5-6	TRBD1	TRBJ2-7	NA	TGTGCCAGCAGCCCAGGGGGTACATACTCCTACGAGCAGTACTTC	CASSPGGTYSYEQYF
TRBV3-1/TRBV3-2	NA	TRBJ2-2	NA	TGTGCCAGCAGCCAAGGCCCTGGGACATTAAACACCGGGGAGCTGTTTTTT	CASSQGPGTLNTGELFF
TRBV4-1	TRBD2	TRBJ2-7	NA	TGCGCCAGCAGCAGGGAGGGGCCCTACGAGCAGTACTTC	CASSREGPYEQYF
TRBV28	NA	TRBJ1-5	NA	TGTGCCAGCAGTTTAAGCTATAGCAATCAGCCCCAGCATTTT	CASSLSYSNQPQHF
TRBV7-2	TRBD2	TRBJ2-3	NA	TGTGCCAGCAGCCCGACTGGGCCTAGCGGGAGAACAGATACGCAGTATTTT	CASSPTGPSGRTDTQYF
TRBV9	TRBD1	TRBJ1-6	NA	TGTGCCAGCAGCGTAGAACCCCGATCCGGGACAGGGCTTTCACCCCTCCACTTT	CASSVEPRSGTGLSPLHF
TRBV7-3	TRBD2	TRBJ2-3	NA	TGTGCCAGCAGCTTAACACTAGCGGGAGGCACAGATACGCAGTATTTT	CASSLTLAGGTDTQYF